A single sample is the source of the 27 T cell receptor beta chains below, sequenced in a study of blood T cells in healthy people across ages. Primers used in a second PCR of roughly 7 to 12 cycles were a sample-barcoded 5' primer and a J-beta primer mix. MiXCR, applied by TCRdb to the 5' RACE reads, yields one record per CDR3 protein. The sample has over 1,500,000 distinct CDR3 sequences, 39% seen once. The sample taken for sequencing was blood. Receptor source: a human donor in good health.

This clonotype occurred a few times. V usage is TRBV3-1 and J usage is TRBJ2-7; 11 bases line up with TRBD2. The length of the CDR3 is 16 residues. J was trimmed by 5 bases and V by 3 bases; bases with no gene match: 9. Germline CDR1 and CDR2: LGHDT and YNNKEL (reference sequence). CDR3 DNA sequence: TGTGCCAGCAGCCACCTTCCCACTAGCGGGGGCCACGAGCAGTACTTC. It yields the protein CASSHLPTSGGHEQYF.

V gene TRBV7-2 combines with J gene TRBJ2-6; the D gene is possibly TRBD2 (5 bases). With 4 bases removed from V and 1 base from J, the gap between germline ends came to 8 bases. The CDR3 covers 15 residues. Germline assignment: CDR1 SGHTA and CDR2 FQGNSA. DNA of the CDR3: TGTGCCAGCAGCTCGGCGGGTTCTGGGGCCAACGTCCTGACTTTC. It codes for CASSSAGSGANVLTF.

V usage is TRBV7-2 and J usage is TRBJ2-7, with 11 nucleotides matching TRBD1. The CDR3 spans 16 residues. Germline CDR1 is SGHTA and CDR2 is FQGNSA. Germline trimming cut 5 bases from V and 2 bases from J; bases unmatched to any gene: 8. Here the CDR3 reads CASSMSRDRGTYEQYF. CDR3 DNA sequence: TGTGCCAGCAGCATGAGCCGGGACAGGGGGACCTACGAGCAGTACTTC.

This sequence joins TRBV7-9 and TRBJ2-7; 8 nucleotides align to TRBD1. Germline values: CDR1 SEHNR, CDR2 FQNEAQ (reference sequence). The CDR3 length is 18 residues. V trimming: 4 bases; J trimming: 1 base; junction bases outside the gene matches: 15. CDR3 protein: CASSSLRGGQVHSYEQYF. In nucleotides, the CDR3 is TGTGCCAGCAGCTCCTTAAGAGGGGGACAGGTCCATTCCTACGAGCAGTACTTC.

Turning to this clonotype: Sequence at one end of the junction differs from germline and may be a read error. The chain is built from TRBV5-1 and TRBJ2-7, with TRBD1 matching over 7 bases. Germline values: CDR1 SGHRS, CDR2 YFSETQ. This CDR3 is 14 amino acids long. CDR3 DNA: TGCGCCAGCAGCTTGGAGGGACAGAACTACGAGCGGTACTTC. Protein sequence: CASSLEGQNYERYF. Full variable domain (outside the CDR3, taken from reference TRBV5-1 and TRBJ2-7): KAGVTQTPRYLIKTRGQQVTLSCSPISGHRSVSWYQQTPGQGLQFLFEYFSETQRNKGNFPGRFSGRQFSNSRSEMNVSTLELGDSALYLCASSLEGQNYERYFGPGTRLTVT.

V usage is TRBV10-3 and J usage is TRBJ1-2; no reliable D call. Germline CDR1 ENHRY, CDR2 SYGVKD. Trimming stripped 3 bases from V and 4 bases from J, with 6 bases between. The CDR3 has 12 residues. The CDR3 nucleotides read TGTGCCATCAGTGATTCGACCTATGGCTACACCTTC. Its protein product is CAISDSTYGYTF.

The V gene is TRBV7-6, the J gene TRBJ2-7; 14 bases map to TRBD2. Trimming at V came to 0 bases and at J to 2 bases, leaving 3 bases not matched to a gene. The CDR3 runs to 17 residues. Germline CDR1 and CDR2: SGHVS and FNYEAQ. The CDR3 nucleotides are TGTGCCAGCAGCTTAGCTGGGACTAGCGGGGGAACCTACGAGCAGTACTTC. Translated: CASSLAGTSGGTYEQYF.

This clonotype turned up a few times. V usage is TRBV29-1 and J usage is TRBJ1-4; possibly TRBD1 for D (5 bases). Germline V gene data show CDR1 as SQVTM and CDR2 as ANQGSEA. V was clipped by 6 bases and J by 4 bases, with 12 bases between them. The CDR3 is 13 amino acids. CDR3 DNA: TGCAGCGTCCGAAGGGACCTTAATGAAAAACTGTTTTTT. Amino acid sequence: CSVRRDLNEKLFF. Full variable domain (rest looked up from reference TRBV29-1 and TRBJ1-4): SAVISQKPSRDICQRGTSLTIQCQVDSQVTMMFWYRQQPGQSLTLIATANQGSEATYESGFVIDKFPISRPNLTFSTLTVSNMSPEDSSIYLCSVRRDLNEKLFFGSGTQLSVL.

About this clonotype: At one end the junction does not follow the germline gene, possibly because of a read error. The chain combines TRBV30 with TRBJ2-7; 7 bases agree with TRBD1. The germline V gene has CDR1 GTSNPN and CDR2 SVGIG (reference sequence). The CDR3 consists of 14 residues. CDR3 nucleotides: TGTACCTGGAGTTACCCAGGGGGCTCCTACGAGCAGTACTTC. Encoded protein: CTWSYPGGSYEQYF.

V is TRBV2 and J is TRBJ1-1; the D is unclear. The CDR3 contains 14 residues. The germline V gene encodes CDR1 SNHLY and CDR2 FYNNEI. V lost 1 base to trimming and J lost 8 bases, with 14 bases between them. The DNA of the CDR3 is TGTGCCAGCAGTGAAGGGGTTTCGACACAAGAAGCTTTCTTT. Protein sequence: CASSEGVSTQEAFF.

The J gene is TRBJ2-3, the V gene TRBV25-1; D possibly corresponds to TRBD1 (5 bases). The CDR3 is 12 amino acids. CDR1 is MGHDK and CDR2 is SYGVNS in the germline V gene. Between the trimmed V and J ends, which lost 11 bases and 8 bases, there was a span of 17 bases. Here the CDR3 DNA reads TGTGCCTCCAGGGTAGCCGGTGGTACGCAGTATTTT. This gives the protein CASRVAGGTQYF.

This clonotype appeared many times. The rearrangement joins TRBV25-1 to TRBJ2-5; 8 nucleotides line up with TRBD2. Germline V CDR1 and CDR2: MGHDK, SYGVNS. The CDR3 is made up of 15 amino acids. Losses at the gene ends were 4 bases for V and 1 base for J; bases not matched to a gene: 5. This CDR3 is CASSGRGGPQETQYF. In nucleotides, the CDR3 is TGTGCCAGCAGTGGACGGGGGGGCCCCCAAGAGACCCAGTACTTC. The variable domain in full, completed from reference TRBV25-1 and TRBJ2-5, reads EADIYQTPRYLVIGTGKKITLECSQTMGHDKMYWYQQDPGMELHLIHYSYGVNSTEKGDLSSESTVSRIRTEHFPLTLESARPSHTSQYLCASSGRGGPQETQYFGPGTRLLVL.

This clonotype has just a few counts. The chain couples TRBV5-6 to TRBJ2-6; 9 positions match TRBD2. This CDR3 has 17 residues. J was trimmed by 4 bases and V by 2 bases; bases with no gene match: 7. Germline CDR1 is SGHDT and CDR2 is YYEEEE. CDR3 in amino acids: CASSFSSSGGGANVLTF. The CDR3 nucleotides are TGTGCCAGCAGCTTCAGTAGTAGCGGGGGAGGGGCCAACGTCCTGACTTTC. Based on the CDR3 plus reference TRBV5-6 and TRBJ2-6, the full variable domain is DAGVTQSPTHLIKTRGQQVTLRCSPKSGHDTVSWYQQALGQGPQFIFQYYEEEERQRGNFPDRFSGHQFPNYSSELNVNALLLGDSALYLCASSFSSSGGGANVLTFGAGSRLTVL.

The CDR3 DNA is TGTGCCAGCAGGAGGGCGGGGAACACAGATACGCAGTATTTT. This codes for CASRRAGNTDTQYF. The rearrangement links TRBV3-1 to TRBJ2-3; possible D gene TRBD2, 6 bases. V was pared by 6 bases and J by 2 bases, with 12 bases between. The CDR3 is 14 residues long. Germline loops: CDR1 LGHDT, CDR2 YNNKEL (reference sequence).

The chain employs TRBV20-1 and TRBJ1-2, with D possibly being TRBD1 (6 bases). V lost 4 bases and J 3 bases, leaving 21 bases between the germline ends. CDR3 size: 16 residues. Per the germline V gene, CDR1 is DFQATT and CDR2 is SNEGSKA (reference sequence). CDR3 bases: TGCAGTGCTATCACAGGGAGTTTCGGGCGGGACTATGGCTACACCTTC. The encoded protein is CSAITGSFGRDYGYTF.

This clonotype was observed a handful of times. The CDR3 protein is CASSPRFVGGEAFF. CDR3 coding DNA: TGTGCCAGCAGTCCGCGCTTTGTCGGAGGTGAAGCTTTCTTT. The genes are TRBV6-5 and TRBJ1-1; D not certain. Germline CDR1 reads MNHEY; CDR2 reads SVGAGI. V gave up 5 bases and J gave up 7 bases, with 17 bases separating them. CDR3 size: 14 residues.

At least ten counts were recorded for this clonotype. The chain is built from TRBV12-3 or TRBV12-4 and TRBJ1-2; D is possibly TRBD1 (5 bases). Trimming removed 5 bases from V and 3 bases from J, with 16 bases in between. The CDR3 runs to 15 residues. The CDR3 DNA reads TGTGCCAGCAGTCCCGTGTTCAGGGAGGACTATGGCTACACCTTC. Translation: CASSPVFREDYGYTF.

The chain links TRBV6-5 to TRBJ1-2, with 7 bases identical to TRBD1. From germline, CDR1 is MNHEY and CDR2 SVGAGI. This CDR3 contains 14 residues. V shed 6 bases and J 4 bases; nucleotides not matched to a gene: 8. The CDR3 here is CASRSGQTIYGYTF. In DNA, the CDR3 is TGTGCCAGCAGATCGGGACAGACCATCTATGGCTACACCTTC.

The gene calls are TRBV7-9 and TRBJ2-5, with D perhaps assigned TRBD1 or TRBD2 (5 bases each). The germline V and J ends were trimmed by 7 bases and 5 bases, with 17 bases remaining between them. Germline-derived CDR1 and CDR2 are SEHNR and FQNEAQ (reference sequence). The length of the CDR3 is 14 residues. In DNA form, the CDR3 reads TGTGCCAGCACCCATGAGGGACGATACGAGACCCAGTACTTC. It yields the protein CASTHEGRYETQYF.

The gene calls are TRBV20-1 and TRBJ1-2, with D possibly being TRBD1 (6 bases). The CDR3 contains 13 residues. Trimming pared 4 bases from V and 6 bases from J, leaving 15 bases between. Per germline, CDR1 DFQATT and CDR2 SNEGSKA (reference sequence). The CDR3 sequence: CSAISPGVHGYTF. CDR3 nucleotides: TGCAGTGCTATCAGTCCAGGGGTTCATGGCTACACCTTC.

CDR3 DNA sequence: TGTGCCAGCAGTGACCGTGGACAGGTTAATAGGGTCGATCAGCCCCAGCATTTT. It specifies CASSDRGQVNRVDQPQHF. V gene TRBV6-4 combines with J gene TRBJ1-5; 7 bases fit TRBD1. V shed 2 bases, J shed 5 bases, and the junction held 15 bases outside the gene matches. The length of the CDR3 is 18 residues. Germline V CDR1 and CDR2: MRHNA, SNTAGT.

The CDR3 DNA reads as TGTGCCAGCAGCGTAGTTCCAGAGGGGCAGCCCCAGCATTTT. Amino acid sequence: CASSVVPEGQPQHF. This rearrangement joins TRBV9 to TRBJ1-5, with D possibly being TRBD1 (5 bases). The CDR3 is made up of 14 amino acids. Trimming took 0 bases from V and 7 from J, leaving 11 bases between them. CDR1 and CDR2 from the germline V gene are SGDLS and YYNGEE.

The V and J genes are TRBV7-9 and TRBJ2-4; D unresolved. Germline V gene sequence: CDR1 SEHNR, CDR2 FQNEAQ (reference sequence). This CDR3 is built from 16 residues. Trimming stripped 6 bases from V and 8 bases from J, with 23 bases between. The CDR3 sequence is CASSPPIEPDRDIQYF. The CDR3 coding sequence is TGTGCCAGCAGTCCACCCATAGAGCCTGACCGGGACATTCAGTACTTC. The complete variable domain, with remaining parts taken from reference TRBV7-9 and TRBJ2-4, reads DTGVSQNPRHKITKRGQNVTFRCDPISEHNRLYWYRQTLGQGPEFLTYFQNEAQLEKSRLLSDRFSAERPKGSFSTLEIQRTEQGDSAMYLCASSPPIEPDRDIQYFGAGTRLSVL.

The CDR3 nucleotides are TGTGCCAGCAGGACCACAGGGATAGATCGGCCCCAGCATTTT. This translates into CASRTTGIDRPQHF. The chain joins TRBV6-5 to TRBJ1-5, with D possibly being TRBD1 (6 bases). V was cut by 6 bases and J by 9 bases, with 18 bases left in between. Germline V gene lookup returns CDR1 MNHEY and CDR2 SVGAGI. This CDR3 spans 14 amino acids.

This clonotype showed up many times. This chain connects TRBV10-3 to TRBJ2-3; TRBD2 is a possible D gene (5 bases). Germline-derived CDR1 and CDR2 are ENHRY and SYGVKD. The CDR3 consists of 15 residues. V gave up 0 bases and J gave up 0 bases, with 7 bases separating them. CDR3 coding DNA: TGTGCCATCAGTGAGTCCAGACTAAGCACAGATACGCAGTATTTT. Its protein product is CAISESRLSTDTQYF.

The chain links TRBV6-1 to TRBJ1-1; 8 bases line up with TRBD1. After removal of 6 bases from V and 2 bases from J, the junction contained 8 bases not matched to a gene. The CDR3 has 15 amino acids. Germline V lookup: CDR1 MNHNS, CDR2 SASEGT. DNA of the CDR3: TGTGCCAGCAGGGTGAGACAGGGGTTAAACACTGAAGCTTTCTTT. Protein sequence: CASRVRQGLNTEAFF.

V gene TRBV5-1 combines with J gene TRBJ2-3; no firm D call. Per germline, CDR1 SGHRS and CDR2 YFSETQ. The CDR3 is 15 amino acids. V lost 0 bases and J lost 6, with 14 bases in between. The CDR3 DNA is TGCGCCAGCAGCTTGGAAGGTCTTTTAGGGGATACGCAGTATTTT. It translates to CASSLEGLLGDTQYF.